One sample yielded the 17 T cell receptor beta chains listed below, sequenced in a study of vaccination effects on CD4 cells after COVID-19. The antigens these receptors bind are not known. A 10-day culture period preceded the isolation of CD4+ T cells. Documented for the person is a PCR-confirmed SARS-CoV-2 infection occurring between March and December 2020. Participants completed two doses of the BNT162b2 or mRNA-1273 vaccine. The assay was immunoSEQ multiplex PCR, and TCRdb's table has in-frame clones only and misses some. Found here are 35,000 to 55,000 clones, more than 65% of them singletons; the top ten hold 3.5% to 4.5%. The sample here was CD4+ T cells from PBMCs cultured without peptide, taken after COVID-19 vaccination. Receptors originate from a human donor who had a prior SARS-CoV-2 infection.

In this sample, this clone turned up many times. The chain uses TRBV6-5 and TRBJ1-1, with unresolved D. CDR3 length equals 13 residues. The V gene lost 6 bases and the J gene lost 1 base, with 9 bases spanning the gap. Germline CDR1 is MNHEY and CDR2 is SVGAGI. The CDR3: CASSVTRNTEAFF. In nucleotides, the CDR3 is TGTGCCAGCAGCGTAACACGGAACACTGAAGCTTTCTTT.

V and J are TRBV6-2 or TRBV6-3 and TRBJ2-2; 10 nucleotides line up with TRBD1. With 1 base clipped from V and 5 bases from J, the junction kept 4 bases outside the gene matches. Germline loops: CDR1 MNHEY, CDR2 SVGEGT. This CDR3 contains 16 residues. The CDR3 sequence is CASSYWGQGMTGELFF. In DNA, the CDR3 is TGTGCCAGCAGTTACTGGGGACAGGGGATGACCGGGGAGCTGTTTTTT.

This chain links TRBV7-3 with TRBJ2-2; D ambiguous. Trimming pared 4 bases from V and 1 base from J, leaving 13 bases between. Per the germline V gene, CDR1 is SGHTA and CDR2 is FQGTGA. This CDR3 is 16 amino acids long. The CDR3 is CASSYGNSLNTGELFF. The CDR3 DNA sequence: TGTGCCAGCAGCTATGGAAACTCCCTGAACACCGGGGAGCTGTTTTTT.

The chain employs TRBV9 and TRBJ1-6, with TRBD1 as a possible D gene (6 bases). Germline loops: CDR1 SGDLS, CDR2 YYNGEE. The V gene lost 6 bases and the J gene lost 4 bases, with 11 bases spanning the gap. This CDR3 spans 14 amino acids. CDR3 region: CASTDSAYNSPLHF. The DNA for the CDR3 is TGTGCCAGCACGGACAGCGCATATAATTCACCCCTCCACTTT.

CDR3: CASSGQGGPDTQYF. The DNA for the CDR3 is TGTGCCAGCAGTGGACAGGGGGGTCCAGATACGCAGTATTTT. The V gene is TRBV2, the J gene TRBJ2-3, with TRBD1 identical over 9 bases. The V gene end was trimmed by 4 bases and the J gene end by 4 bases; junction bases not matched to a gene: 3. Looked up from germline, CDR1 is SNHLY and CDR2 is FYNNEI. CDR3 length: 14 amino acids.

The rearrangement uses TRBV5-1 and TRBJ2-7; D possibly matches TRBD1 or TRBD2 (6 bases each). V was trimmed by 2 bases and J by 3 bases, leaving 15 bases between them. Germline values: CDR1 SGHRS, CDR2 YFSETQ. CDR3 size: 15 residues. The CDR3 loop is CASSLGPEGGYEQYF. CDR3 nucleotide sequence: TGCGCCAGCAGCTTAGGACCGGAGGGGGGCTACGAGCAGTACTTC.

The V call is TRBV10-3, the J call TRBJ2-2, with 10 bases that match TRBD2. The ends lost 6 bases at V and 5 bases at J; junction bases unmatched: 6. This CDR3 spans 15 amino acids. Germline V gene data show CDR1 as ENHRY and CDR2 as SYGVKD. This chain's CDR3 is CAISRQREGTGELFF. CDR3 bases: TGTGCCATCAGCCGCCAGCGGGAGGGGACCGGGGAGCTGTTTTTT.

This chain joins TRBV7-9 and TRBJ1-6, with a tentative D call TRBD1 (6 bases). The CDR3 loop spans 15 amino acids. V was pared by 2 bases and J by 7 bases, with 12 bases between. Germline lookup yields CDR1 SEHNR and CDR2 FQNEAQ (reference sequence). The CDR3 bases are TGTGCCAGCAGCTTAAACAGGGATCGGAATTCACCCCTCCACTTT. Translation: CASSLNRDRNSPLHF.

The rearrangement uses TRBV9 and TRBJ2-6, with no clear D. The length of the CDR3 is 16 residues. In germline, CDR1 is SGDLS, CDR2 YYNGEE. V was pared by 4 bases and J by 0 bases, with 11 bases between. CDR3 loop: CASSPPRTSGANVLTF. The CDR3 DNA reads TGTGCCAGCAGCCCCCCCCGGACCTCTGGGGCCAACGTCCTGACTTTC.

The chain is built from TRBV24-1 and TRBJ2-3; D not certain. The length of the CDR3 is 11 residues. V lost 1 base, J lost 9 bases, and 4 bases lay in between. In germline, CDR1 is KGHDR, CDR2 SFDVKD. CDR3 DNA: TGTGCCACCAGTGATTTTACAACGCAGTATTTT. It specifies CATSDFTTQYF.

The chain combines TRBV2 with TRBJ2-5; D is ambiguous. The CDR3 covers 14 residues. Germline V gives CDR1 SNHLY, CDR2 FYNNEI. The V gene lost 3 bases and the J gene lost 1 base, with 9 bases spanning the gap. CDR3 nucleotides: TGTGCCAGCAGTGACTCTCTTGCCCAAGAGACCCAGTACTTC. Residues: CASSDSLAQETQYF.

This clone was observed a few times. The gene calls are TRBV7-3 and TRBJ2-2, with D hard to call. V dropped 0 bases and J dropped 6 bases, with 17 bases sitting between them. The V gene's germline CDR1 is SGHTA and CDR2 FQGTGA. The CDR3 length is 17 residues. Here the CDR3 reads CASSLTYVGPNAGELFF. CDR3 nucleotide sequence: TGTGCCAGCAGCTTAACGTATGTTGGCCCCAACGCCGGGGAGCTGTTTTTT.

This chain joins TRBV27 and TRBJ1-2; tentatively, D is TRBD1 (5 bases). The V and J ends lost 8 bases and 4 bases respectively, with 17 bases between them. From germline, CDR1 is MNHEY and CDR2 SMNVEV (reference sequence). This CDR3 contains 14 residues. CDR3 in amino acids: CASWRGPEPYGYTF. The CDR3 nucleotides are TGTGCCAGCTGGAGGGGCCCCGAGCCCTATGGCTACACCTTC.

This chain uses TRBV6-2 or TRBV6-3 with TRBJ1-2; D not resolved. The V gene lost 1 base and the J gene lost 6 bases, with 9 bases spanning the gap. The CDR3 sequence is 13 residues long. Germline CDR1 MNHEY, CDR2 SVGEGT. CDR3 sequence: CASSYWESNGYTF. The CDR3 bases are TGTGCCAGCAGTTACTGGGAAAGTAATGGCTACACCTTC.

This chain joins TRBV7-9 and TRBJ2-7; D is ambiguous. There are 13 residues in the CDR3. Per germline, CDR1 SEHNR and CDR2 FQNEAQ (reference sequence). The V end was cut by 5 bases, the J end by 4 bases, with 12 bases between. The CDR3 protein is CASSQRTGYEQYF. The CDR3 DNA follows: TGTGCCAGCAGCCAACGAACTGGATACGAGCAGTACTTC.

The chain links TRBV2 to TRBJ1-1; 8 positions match TRBD1. V dropped 5 bases and J dropped 3; count of bases not matched to a gene: 5. From germline, CDR1 is SNHLY and CDR2 FYNNEI. The CDR3 runs to 14 residues. In DNA, the CDR3 is TGTGCCAGCAGTCGGGACAGGTGGGACACTGAAGCTTTCTTT. Its translation is CASSRDRWDTEAFF. Full variable domain (remainder filled in from reference TRBV2 and TRBJ1-1): EPEVTQTPSHQVTQMGQEVILRCVPISNHLYFYWYRQILGQKVEFLVSFYNNEISEKSEIFDDQFSVERPDGSNFTLKIRSTKLEDSAMYFCASSRDRWDTEAFFGQGTRLTVV.

V is TRBV2 and J is TRBJ1-6; D is perhaps TRBD1 (5 bases). CDR1 SNHLY and CDR2 FYNNEI come from the germline V gene. V was clipped by 3 bases and J by 5 bases, with 17 bases between them. The CDR3 contains 17 residues. CDR3: CASSEAGNRMNNSPLHF. For the CDR3, the DNA is TGTGCCAGCAGTGAGGCAGGGAATCGGATGAATAATTCACCCCTCCACTTT.